A single sample is the source of the 5 T cell receptor beta chains below, sequenced in a study of blood T cell repertoires in COVID-19. TCRdb's table, derived via immunoSEQ multiplex PCR, lists solely in-frame clones and lacks some. The sample has more than 150,000 clones, roughly 80% seen once. The specimen was peripheral blood. The receptors stem from a man aged 50 to 60 who had recovered from COVID-19.

The J gene is TRBJ2-5, the V gene TRBV25-1; 7 bases agree with TRBD1. The CDR3 contains 15 residues. With V trimmed by 5 bases and J by 4 bases, 10 bases remained unmatched. The germline CDR1 and CDR2 sequences are MGHDK and SYGVNS. The CDR3 DNA sequence: TGTGCCAGCAGTCGCCAGGGGGTTTTTGGAGAGACCCAGTACTTC. Residues: CASSRQGVFGETQYF. Based on the CDR3 plus reference TRBV25-1 and TRBJ2-5, the full variable domain is EADIYQTPRYLVIGTGKKITLECSQTMGHDKMYWYQQDPGMELHLIHYSYGVNSTEKGDLSSESTVSRIRTEHFPLTLESARPSHTSQYLCASSRQGVFGETQYFGPGTRLLVL.

The V and J genes are TRBV2 and TRBJ2-7; TRBD1 is a possible D gene (6 bases). The germline gives CDR1 SNHLY, CDR2 FYNNEI. The ends were cut back, 7 bases at V and 4 bases at J, with 17 bases in the middle. The CDR3 is made up of 14 amino acids. CDR3 in amino acids: CASNVGRGRYEQYF. DNA of the CDR3: TGTGCCAGCAATGTAGGCAGGGGCAGGTACGAGCAGTACTTC.

This chain links TRBV18 with TRBJ1-1, with 10 bases fitting TRBD1. Germline lookup yields CDR1 KGHSH and CDR2 LQKENI. The CDR3 is made up of 16 amino acids. The V gene end was trimmed by 5 bases and the J gene end by 0 bases; junction bases not matched to a gene: 6. Here the CDR3 reads CASSNDRGQVNTEAFF. The CDR3 DNA sequence: TGTGCCAGCTCAAATGACAGGGGGCAGGTGAACACTGAAGCTTTCTTT.

This clone was counted only a few times. The rearrangement joins TRBV10-3 to TRBJ1-1; no clear D. Germline assignment: CDR1 ENHRY and CDR2 SYGVKD. V dropped 3 bases and J dropped 1 base, with 9 bases sitting between them. This CDR3 region has 14 residues. In DNA, the CDR3 is TGTGCCATCAGTGACCCCGCAGAGAACACTGAAGCTTTCTTT. Translated: CAISDPAENTEAFF.

The chain links TRBV5-1 to TRBJ2-7, with TRBD2 matching 8 bases. CDR1 SGHRS and CDR2 YFSETQ come from the germline V gene. The CDR3 loop spans 14 amino acids. J gave up 7 bases and V 7 bases, and 13 bases lay outside the gene matches. Written as DNA, the CDR3 is TGCGCCAGCTCTCACAGCGGGAGCGCCGGGGAGCAGTACTTC. Protein: CASSHSGSAGEQYF. The variable domain in full, with the rest retrieved from reference TRBV5-1 and TRBJ2-7, is KAGVTQTPRYLIKTRGQQVTLSCSPISGHRSVSWYQQTPGQGLQFLFEYFSETQRNKGNFPGRFSGRQFSNSRSEMNVSTLELGDSALYLCASSHSGSAGEQYFGPGTRLTVT.